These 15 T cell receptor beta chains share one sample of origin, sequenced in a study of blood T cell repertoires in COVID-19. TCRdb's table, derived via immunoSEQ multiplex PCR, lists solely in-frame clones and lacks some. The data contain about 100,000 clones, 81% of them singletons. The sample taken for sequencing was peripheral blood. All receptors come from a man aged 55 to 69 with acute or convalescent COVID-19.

Written as DNA, the CDR3 is TGTGCCAGTAGTATCTCTCATGACAGGGTTCCTATCGGCTACACCTTC. Its translation is CASSISHDRVPIGYTF. The rearrangement links TRBV19 to TRBJ1-2; 7 bases agree with TRBD1. J was trimmed by 8 bases and V by 3 bases; bases with no gene match: 15. This CDR3 contains 16 residues. Germline CDR1 and CDR2: LNHDA and SQIVND (reference sequence).

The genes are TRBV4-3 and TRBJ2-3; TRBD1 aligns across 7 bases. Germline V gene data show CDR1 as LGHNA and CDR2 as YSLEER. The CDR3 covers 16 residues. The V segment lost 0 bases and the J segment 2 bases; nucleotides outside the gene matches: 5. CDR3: CASSQDLGGITDTQYF. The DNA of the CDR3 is TGCGCCAGCAGCCAAGATCTAGGGGGCATCACAGATACGCAGTATTTT.

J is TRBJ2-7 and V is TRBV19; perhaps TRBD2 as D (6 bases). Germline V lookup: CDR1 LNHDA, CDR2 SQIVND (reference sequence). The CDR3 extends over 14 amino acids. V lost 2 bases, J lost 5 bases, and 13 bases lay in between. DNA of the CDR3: TGTGCCAGTAGTATACTTGGAGGGCGCGACGAGCAGTACTTC. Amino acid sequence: CASSILGGRDEQYF.

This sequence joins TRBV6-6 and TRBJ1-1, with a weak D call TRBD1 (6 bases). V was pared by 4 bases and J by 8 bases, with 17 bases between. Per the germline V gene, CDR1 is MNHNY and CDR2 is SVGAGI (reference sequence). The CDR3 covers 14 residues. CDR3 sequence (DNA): TGTGCCAGCAGTTCATCTTCAGGGGTGGCGGAAGCTTTCTTT. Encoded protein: CASSSSSGVAEAFF.

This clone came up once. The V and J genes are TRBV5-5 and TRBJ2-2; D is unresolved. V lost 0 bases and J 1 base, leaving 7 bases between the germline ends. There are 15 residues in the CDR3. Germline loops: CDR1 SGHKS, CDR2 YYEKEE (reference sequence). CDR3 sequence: CASSLGQMNTGELFF. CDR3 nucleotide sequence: TGTGCCAGCAGCTTGGGGCAGATGAACACCGGGGAGCTGTTTTTT. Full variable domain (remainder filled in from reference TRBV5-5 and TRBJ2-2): DAGVTQSPTHLIKTRGQQVTLRCSPISGHKSVSWYQQVLGQGPQFIFQYYEKEERGRGNFPDRFSARQFPNYSSELNVNALLLGDSALYLCASSLGQMNTGELFFGEGSRLTVL.

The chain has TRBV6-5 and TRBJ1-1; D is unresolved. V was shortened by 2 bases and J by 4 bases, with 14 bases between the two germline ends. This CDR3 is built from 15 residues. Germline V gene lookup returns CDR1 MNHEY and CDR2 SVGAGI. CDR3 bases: TGTGCCAGCAGTTACGGCGACACCCGGGGCACTGAAGCTTTCTTT. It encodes CASSYGDTRGTEAFF.

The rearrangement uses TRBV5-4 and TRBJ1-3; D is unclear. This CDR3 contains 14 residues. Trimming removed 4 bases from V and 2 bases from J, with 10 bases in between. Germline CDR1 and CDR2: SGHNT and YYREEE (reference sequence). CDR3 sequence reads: CASSPGKPGNTIYF. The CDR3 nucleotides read TGTGCCAGCAGCCCGGGGAAGCCTGGAAACACCATATATTTT.

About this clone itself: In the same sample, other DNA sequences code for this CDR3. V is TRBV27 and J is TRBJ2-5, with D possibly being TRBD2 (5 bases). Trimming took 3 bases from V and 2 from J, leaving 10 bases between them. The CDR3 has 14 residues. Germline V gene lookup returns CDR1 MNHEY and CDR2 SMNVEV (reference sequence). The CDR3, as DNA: TGTGCCAGCAGTTTGAACCGAGGGCAAGAGACCCAGTACTTC. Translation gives CASSLNRGQETQYF.

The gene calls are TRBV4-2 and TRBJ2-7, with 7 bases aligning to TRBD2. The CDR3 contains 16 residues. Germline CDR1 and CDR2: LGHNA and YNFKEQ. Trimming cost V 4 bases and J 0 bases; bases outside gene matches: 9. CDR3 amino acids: CASSRSTGEGSYEQYF. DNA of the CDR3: TGTGCCAGCAGCCGCAGCACGGGGGAGGGCTCCTACGAGCAGTACTTC.

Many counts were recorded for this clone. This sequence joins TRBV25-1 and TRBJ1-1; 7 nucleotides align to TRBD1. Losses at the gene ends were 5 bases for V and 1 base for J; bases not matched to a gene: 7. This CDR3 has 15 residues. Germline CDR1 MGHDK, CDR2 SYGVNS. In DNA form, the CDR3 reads TGTGCCAGCAGTAAGCCCGGGACAGCGAACACTGAAGCTTTCTTT. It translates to CASSKPGTANTEAFF.

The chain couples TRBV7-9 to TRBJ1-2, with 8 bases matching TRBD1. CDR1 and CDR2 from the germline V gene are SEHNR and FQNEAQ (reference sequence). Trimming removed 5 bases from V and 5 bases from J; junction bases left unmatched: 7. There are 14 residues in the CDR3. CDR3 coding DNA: TGTGCCAGCAGCCCCGGACAGGGAGTTTATGGCTACACCTTC. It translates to CASSPGQGVYGYTF.

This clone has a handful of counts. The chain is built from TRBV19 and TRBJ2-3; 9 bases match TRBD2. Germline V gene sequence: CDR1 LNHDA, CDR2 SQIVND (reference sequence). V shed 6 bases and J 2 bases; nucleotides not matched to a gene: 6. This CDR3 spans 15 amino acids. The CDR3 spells CASRQREAHTDTQYF. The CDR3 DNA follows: TGTGCCAGTAGGCAGCGGGAGGCTCACACAGATACGCAGTATTTT.

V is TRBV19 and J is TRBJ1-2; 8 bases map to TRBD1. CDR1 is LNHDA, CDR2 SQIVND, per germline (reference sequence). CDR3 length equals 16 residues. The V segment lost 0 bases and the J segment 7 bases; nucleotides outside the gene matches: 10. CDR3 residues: CASSIDRQGPVFGYTF. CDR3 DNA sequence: TGTGCCAGTAGTATAGATCGACAGGGGCCGGTATTTGGCTACACCTTC.

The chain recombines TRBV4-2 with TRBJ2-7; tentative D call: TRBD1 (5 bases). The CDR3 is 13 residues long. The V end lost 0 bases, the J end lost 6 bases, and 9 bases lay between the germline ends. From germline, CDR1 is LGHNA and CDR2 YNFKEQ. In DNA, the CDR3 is TGTGCCAGCAGCCAAGATCAGGGTTCCGAGCAGTACTTC. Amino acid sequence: CASSQDQGSEQYF.

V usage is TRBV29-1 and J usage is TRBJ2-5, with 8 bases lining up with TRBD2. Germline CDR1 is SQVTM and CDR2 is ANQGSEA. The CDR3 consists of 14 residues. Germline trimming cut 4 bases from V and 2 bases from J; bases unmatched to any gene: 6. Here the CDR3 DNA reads TGCAGCGTTGTCGAGCGGGGGATACAAGAGACCCAGTACTTC. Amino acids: CSVVERGIQETQYF.